The 2 T cell receptor beta chains in this list originate from one sample, sequenced in a study of T cells in Graves' hyperthyroidism and ophthalmopathy. RNA transcripts served as the template for amplifying TCR beta CDR3 regions. Primed by the HTBI set, a first-round RT-PCR was run on the TCR CDR3. TCRdb recomputed calls from the multiplex PCR reads with MiXCR, one row per CDR3 protein. The sample includes about 600,000 distinct CDR3 sequences, 12% to 15% of them seen just once. Input material: blood. The source is a woman aged 18-30 years with Graves' ophthalmopathy.

The rearrangement uses TRBV20-1 and TRBJ2-7; the D is unclear. V gave up 0 bases and J gave up 1 base, with 4 bases separating them. This CDR3 contains 12 residues. Germline CDR1 DFQATT, CDR2 SNEGSKA (reference sequence). CDR3 sequence (DNA): TGCAGTGCTAGAGATCGTTCCTACGAGCAGTACTTC. Its translation is CSARDRSYEQYF.

This clonotype appeared a few times. The chain uses TRBV6-6 and TRBJ2-3, with 12 positions matching TRBD2. The V gene's germline CDR1 is MNHNY and CDR2 SVGAGI (reference sequence). V lost 2 bases and J lost 2; bases outside the gene matches: 8. The CDR3 consists of 18 residues. In DNA form, the CDR3 reads TGTGCCAGCAGTTACGGCCGGGCTAGCGGGAGGGACACAGATACGCAGTATTTT. It translates to CASSYGRASGRDTDTQYF.